This T cell receptor beta chain is drawn from a study of shared clonotypes between healthy human individuals (dated by TCRdb to 2018 to 2021). For the wider study: The cohort included a few men and a couple of women between 18 and 49 years of age. For each donor, CD4 naive and CD4 memory were each given three plates, CD8 naive was given two plates, and CD8 memory was given one plate. Blood TCR repertoires of about 5 healthy adults were deeply sequenced to estimate repertoire size and the extent of clonotype sharing between individuals. To increase sequencing depth and limit assay-specific biases, TCR repertoire library preparation and sequencing were carried out by different laboratories using diverse techniques. Leukapheresis yielded between about 0.85 and 9.5 billion PBMCs per donor. Overall study outcomes, separate from this receptor: Because the study included a small number of donors, the genetic and exposure-history diversity represented was limited. Compared with non-shared clonotypes, clonotypes shared by all four sorted-subset donors had higher generation probabilities. Incomplete sequencing was indicated by rarefaction of sorted-subset datasets, despite the large sequencing depth. Across a handful of donors, around 5% of naive CD4, roughly 3.5% of naive CD8, 2% to 2.5% of memory CD4, and about 0.44% of memory CD8 clonotypes were shared. Estimated clonotype richness was generally larger for naive than for memory subsets. Based on pairwise subsampling, the degree of clonotype sharing among donors was expected to be affected by sequencing depth. Sampling was limited to blood, and TCR repertoires in tissue likely differ from TCR repertoires in blood.

Using the deep immunoSEQ assay, multiplex PCR amplified TCR CDR3 regions from genomic DNA. Genomic DNA extracted from each cell subset was distributed evenly over all wells of several immunoSEQ 96-well plates, and each plate served as one replicate. For sorted subsets, each replicate PCR was loaded with 200 ng genomic DNA, equivalent to about 30,000 T cell genomes. Purified libraries were measured with a Qubit 3.0 fluorometer, size-checked on a Bioanalyzer 2100, and measured again with the KAPA Library Quantification kit. Every immunoSEQ 96-well plate was sequenced on a dedicated single-read 150-cycle Illumina NextSeq 550 flow cell. The authors processed their data as follows. Because the immunoSEQ output held only junctional sequences and lacked quality scores, the filtering could not match the filtering applied to full-length reads. To assign V/J genes and CDR3, sequences were annotated against IMGT germline references using PyIR, a Python wrapper for IgBLAST v1.9. Reads were filtered out if the reads had weak V/J assignments (E-value above 1e-6), no CDR3, stop codons, out-of-frame junctions, or ambiguous translated residues. V3J clonotypes were defined as sequences sharing an identical inferred V gene, J gene, and CDR3 amino acid sequence. Percentage overlap between repertoires was computed as shared unique clonotypes divided by the size of the smaller repertoire. RTK rarefaction, the Chao1 estimator, and Recon v2.1 estimates of unobserved clonotypes were used to assess repertoire richness. Generation probabilities for all TCRbeta clonotypes obtained by the gDNA method from a handful of donors were computed using OLGA. TCRdb's version of the immuneACCESS table is confined to in-frame rearrangements and falls short of the full clone set. An unresolved V gene accounts for under half of the shortfall where checked; the remainder is of unknown origin. V, J and clone size are those of that table, while D and trimming were read from the DNA. The sample table shows about 1 million clones, and around 76% are seen once. Of the sample, 1.4% is held by the ten largest clones.

Donors were healthy HIV-negative adults with no recently reported acute infections or vaccinations. All donors were Caucasian adults living in Nashville, Tennessee, USA. CD4+ T cells were enriched by magnetic negative selection, after which naive cells were positively selected on CD45RA and the negative fraction was taken as the memory subset. After blood collection by leukapheresis, PBMCs were isolated using Ficoll-Histopaque density gradient centrifugation and then cryopreserved in the vapor phase of liquid nitrogen. Analytical flow cytometry was used to check the purity and quantity of each magnetically sorted T cell population. Genomic DNA was isolated from each sorted fraction and quantified by UV absorbance on a Nanodrop 2000c. V was cut back by 4 bases and J by 8 bases, leaving a gap of 14 bases between them. Reading from cysteine to phenylalanine, the CDR3 counts 13 amino acids. Only CDR3 DNA remains: 39 bases, in frame from the first base. CDR1 and CDR2 are drawn from the germline V gene: LGHNA, YNFKEQ.

In its sample, this clone was seen a few times. Its specific antigen is unknown. Per-nucleotide qualities are absent, and no much larger clonotype sits a single base away. The sequence was collected from a man between 18 and 35 years old in good health. The sample was memory CD4+ T cells sorted from blood. The meaning of the sample's cell subset or site label: CD45RA-negative fraction. The chain is made from TRBV4-2 and TRBJ1-1; D gene: possibly TRBD1, on 6 matching bases. The CDR3 protein is CASSRGDTREAFF. DNA sequence: TGTGCCAGCAGCCGGGGGGACACGCGGGAAGCTTTCTTT.